The next 27 T cell receptor beta chains were all read from a single sample in a study of vaccination and CD4 T cells after COVID-19. Treatment given: roughly ten-day PBMC culture with coronavirus spike peptide pools or control peptides (ViraFEST assay). Their target antigens are unknown. The study sequenced cultured CD4+ T cell DNA using the Oncomine TCR Beta short-read assay. TCRdb processed the PCR reads anew with MiXCR; each CDR3 protein has one entry. The data show about 19,000 distinct CDR3 sequences, 43% seen once. This material consisted of CD4+ T cells from blood, cultured in vitro, taken after SARS-CoV-2 vaccination. The receptors derive from a human donor who had recovered from COVID-19.

The chain links TRBV12-3 or TRBV12-4 to TRBJ1-2; TRBD1 matches 7 bases. The CDR3 length is 14 residues. V dropped 3 bases and J dropped 8; count of bases not matched to a gene: 9. The CDR3 DNA reads as TGTGCCAGCAGTTTTTTAGGAGGGGGCGGGGGCTACACCTTC. Translated: CASSFLGGGGGYTF.

V usage is TRBV7-9 and J usage is TRBJ2-2; maybe TRBD1 (6 bases). V lost 1 base and J 5 bases, leaving 8 bases between the germline ends. Per germline, CDR1 SEHNR and CDR2 FQNEAQ (reference sequence). The CDR3 loop spans 14 amino acids. CDR3 coding DNA: TGTGCCAGCAGCTTAGACAGGGTGACCGGGGAGCTGTTTTTT. It translates to CASSLDRVTGELFF.

V and J are TRBV6-2 or TRBV6-3 and TRBJ2-1; TRBD2 matches at 16 bases. The CDR3 totals 15 residues. The V segment lost 6 bases and the J segment 9 bases; nucleotides outside the gene matches: 5. The V gene's germline CDR1 is MNHEY and CDR2 SVGEGT. CDR3 DNA sequence: TGTGCCAGCAGCCGCGGGACTAGCGGGAGGGGTGAGCAGTTCTTC. This translates into CASSRGTSGRGEQFF.

The chain has TRBV20-1 and TRBJ2-7; D is uncertain. With 5 bases removed from V and 4 bases from J, the gap between germline ends came to 15 bases. The CDR3 length is 13 residues. Per germline, CDR1 DFQATT and CDR2 SNEGSKA (reference sequence). The CDR3 is CSAGRSFGYEQYF. The CDR3 region has the DNA TGCAGTGCTGGTCGGTCCTTCGGGTACGAGCAGTACTTC.

In its sample, this clonotype was seen a few times. In DNA, the CDR3 is TGTGCCAGCAGCTTTTCGAGGACAGACGACTATGGCTACACCTTC. Amino acids: CASSFSRTDDYGYTF. The chain links TRBV7-9 to TRBJ1-2; weak D call: TRBD1 (6 bases). V was clipped by 3 bases and J by 3 bases, with 14 bases between them. The CDR3 is made up of 15 amino acids. Germline values: CDR1 SEHNR, CDR2 FQNEAQ (reference sequence).

V usage is TRBV7-9 and J usage is TRBJ2-7, with D tentatively TRBD2 (6 bases). V was shortened by 8 bases and J by 4 bases, with 15 bases between the two germline ends. This CDR3 spans 13 amino acids. In germline, CDR1 is SEHNR, CDR2 FQNEAQ (reference sequence). CDR3 amino acids: CASGGAGKYEQYF. The CDR3, as DNA: TGTGCCAGCGGAGGGGCAGGGAAATACGAGCAGTACTTC. Drawing the rest from reference TRBV7-9 and TRBJ2-7, the complete variable domain is DTGVSQNPRHKITKRGQNVTFRCDPISEHNRLYWYRQTLGQGPEFLTYFQNEAQLEKSRLLSDRFSAERPKGSFSTLEIQRTEQGDSAMYLCASGGAGKYEQYFGPGTRLTVT.

This clonotype was seen once. The chain recombines TRBV4-3 with TRBJ1-5; no reliable D call. CDR3 size: 16 residues. V was pared by 0 bases and J by 4 bases, with 13 bases between. Germline loops: CDR1 LGHNA, CDR2 YSLEER. The chain's CDR3 is CASSQESGVANQPQHF. CDR3 coding DNA: TGCGCCAGCAGCCAAGAGTCGGGAGTTGCAAATCAGCCCCAGCATTTT.

The genes are TRBV7-2 and TRBJ2-3, with D unresolved. This CDR3 is 14 amino acids long. The germline V gene encodes CDR1 SGHTA and CDR2 FQGNSA. Trimming cost V 1 base and J 5 bases, with 10 bases left between them. The CDR3 DNA is TGTGCCAGCAGCTTAGTGGCTAGTCGAGATACGCAGTATTTT. It translates to CASSLVASRDTQYF.

This clonotype was detected once. The chain recombines TRBV2 with TRBJ2-5; 10 nucleotides line up with TRBD2. The CDR3 covers 16 residues. In germline, CDR1 is SNHLY, CDR2 FYNNEI. The junction had 8 bases not matched to a gene; V was cut back by 1 base and J by 6 bases. Here the CDR3 DNA reads TGTGCCAGCAGTGAAGTCGTAGCGGGGGGCCGGAAGACCCAGTACTTC. Translating it yields CASSEVVAGGRKTQYF.

The sample holds one count of this clonotype. Just one base apart from a much larger clone, this may be a read error. The V and J genes are TRBV6-1 and TRBJ1-1; D gene uncertain. Germline assignment: CDR1 MNHNS and CDR2 SASEGT. Trimming took off 3 bases at V and 6 bases at J, with 14 bases between the two ends. There are 14 residues in the CDR3. For the CDR3, the DNA is TGTGCCAGCAGTGACCGAGAGGGTGTCGCTGAAGCTTTCTTT. Translating it yields CASSDREGVAEAFF.

In its sample, this clonotype was seen a few times. This chain joins TRBV7-8 and TRBJ1-1; tentative D call: TRBD1 (6 bases). From germline, CDR1 is SGHVS and CDR2 FQNEAQ. Trimming removed 1 base from V and 1 base from J, with 13 bases in between. This CDR3 region has 16 residues. The CDR3 nucleotides are TGTGCCAGCAGCTTAGTGGGGGGCGCCGCGAACACTGAAGCTTTCTTT. Protein product: CASSLVGGAANTEAFF. The full variable domain, completed using reference TRBV7-8 and TRBJ1-1, is GAGVSQSPRYKVAKRGQDVALRCDPISGHVSLFWYQQALGQGPEFLTYFQNEAQLDKSGLPSDRFFAERPEGSVSTLKIQRTQQEDSAVYLCASSLVGGAANTEAFFGQGTRLTVV.

The rearrangement uses TRBV7-2 and TRBJ2-3; D is unclear. There are 12 residues in the CDR3. V was pared by 5 bases and J by 6 bases, with 9 bases between. Germline V gene lookup returns CDR1 SGHTA and CDR2 FQGNSA. CDR3 sequence: CASSPGVDTQYF. Here the CDR3 DNA reads TGTGCCAGCAGCCCCGGAGTCGATACGCAGTATTTT.

This chain links TRBV20-1 with TRBJ1-1; a weak D match, TRBD1 (6 bases). CDR3 length equals 14 residues. Looked up from germline, CDR1 is DFQATT and CDR2 is SNEGSKA (reference sequence). Trimming cost V 4 bases and J 3 bases, with 15 bases left between them. CDR3 in DNA: TGCAGTGCTAAAAACACGGGGGCCGACACTGAAGCTTTCTTT. Its protein product is CSAKNTGADTEAFF.

J is TRBJ1-2 and V is TRBV20-1, with a possible D match to TRBD1 (6 bases). Looked up from germline, CDR1 is DFQATT and CDR2 is SNEGSKA (reference sequence). CDR3 length: 17 residues. Trimming pared 3 bases from V and 0 bases from J, leaving 20 bases between. The CDR3 here is CSASRIGGRAPNYGYTF. In DNA form, the CDR3 reads TGCAGTGCTAGCCGGATTGGGGGGCGAGCTCCTAACTATGGCTACACCTTC.

The rearrangement joins TRBV20-1 to TRBJ2-5, with 10 bases aligning to TRBD2. Trimming removed 0 bases from V and 3 bases from J; junction bases left unmatched: 4. In germline, CDR1 is DFQATT, CDR2 SNEGSKA (reference sequence). The CDR3 contains 15 residues. The CDR3 DNA reads as TGCAGTGCTAGAGATCCCGGGACTAGCGAAGAGACCCAGTACTTC. It yields the protein CSARDPGTSEETQYF.

The chain recombines TRBV7-2 with TRBJ2-7; D possibly corresponds to TRBD2 (5 bases). The length of the CDR3 is 16 residues. Germline lookup yields CDR1 SGHTA and CDR2 FQGNSA. V shed 1 base and J shed 3 bases, with 16 bases lying between them. The CDR3 nucleotides read TGTGCCAGCAGCTTAGTATCCGGGAAAATGGGCTACGAGCAGTACTTC. Translation gives CASSLVSGKMGYEQYF.

This clonotype was observed a handful of times. This chain uses TRBV7-8 with TRBJ2-7; 10 bases match TRBD2. The germline V gene has CDR1 SGHVS and CDR2 FQNEAQ. This CDR3 contains 14 residues. V lost 3 bases, J lost 5 bases, and 4 bases stayed unmatched. The CDR3 loop reads CASSFVLAGDEQYF. The CDR3 bases are TGTGCCAGCAGCTTTGTGCTAGCGGGAGACGAGCAGTACTTC.

About this clonotype: The junction departs from the called germline gene at one end, perhaps through a read error. The V and J genes are TRBV7-3 and TRBJ2-7; D might be TRBD1 or TRBD2, each matching 5 bases. CDR3 length equals 13 residues. Germline V gene data show CDR1 as SGHTA and CDR2 as FQGTGA. In DNA, the CDR3 is TGCGCCAGCAGCCAAGACCCTTCGGGACGCCGGTACTTC. Translated, it gives CASSQDPSGRRYF.

The chain combines TRBV11-3 with TRBJ1-2, with TRBD1 matching 9 bases. The germline V gene has CDR1 SGHNT and CDR2 YENEEA. Trimming cost V 1 base and J 14 bases; bases outside gene matches: 8. The CDR3 sequence is 13 residues long. The CDR3 here is CASSLAGQGPQTF. The CDR3 region has the DNA TGTGCCAGCAGCTTAGCGGGACAGGGCCCTCAGACCTTC.

This clonotype was detected a few times. The rearrangement uses TRBV20-1 and TRBJ2-3; TRBD2 matches at 13 bases. The ends lost 7 bases at V and 5 bases at J; junction bases unmatched: 3. The CDR3 is 13 residues long. CDR1 DFQATT and CDR2 SNEGSKA come from the germline V gene (reference sequence). DNA of the CDR3: TGCAGTGGGACTAGCGGGAGTGTAGATACGCAGTATTTT. Translated, it gives CSGTSGSVDTQYF.

V usage is TRBV2 and J usage is TRBJ1-2, with D unresolved. Germline CDR1 is SNHLY and CDR2 is FYNNEI. The CDR3 sequence is 14 residues long. Trimming shortened V by 5 bases and J by 8 bases, and 18 bases separated the two germline ends. The CDR3 loop is CASSNSGPLLGYTF. In DNA, the CDR3 is TGTGCCAGCAGTAATTCCGGGCCCCTTTTGGGCTACACCTTC.

CDR3 bases: TGTGCCAGCAGCCCCCGTCCGGGGACAACCTACGAGCAGTACTTC. Translation gives CASSPRPGTTYEQYF. The V call is TRBV7-2, the J call TRBJ2-7, with TRBD1 as a possible D gene (6 bases). Trimming left V 5 bases short and J 2 bases short, with 16 bases between. The germline CDR1 and CDR2 sequences are SGHTA and FQGNSA. The CDR3 length is 15 residues.

There are a few counts of this clonotype. This chain links TRBV11-2 with TRBJ1-2, with unresolved D. Germline CDR1 reads SGHAT; CDR2 reads FQNNGV. The CDR3 is 13 amino acids. Between the trimmed V and J ends, which lost 2 bases and 5 bases, there was a span of 9 bases. CDR3 loop: CASSLPIGYGYTF. Written as DNA, the CDR3 is TGTGCCAGCAGCTTACCGATCGGGTATGGCTACACCTTC. The whole variable domain, remainder taken from reference TRBV11-2 and TRBJ1-2, is EAGVAQSPRYKIIEKRQSVAFWCNPISGHATLYWYQQILGQGPKLLIQFQNNGVVDDSQLPKDRFSAERLKGVDSTLKIQPAKLEDSAVYLCASSLPIGYGYTFGSGTRLTVV.

The CDR3 region is CASSIETSAGREQFF. Written as DNA, the CDR3 is TGTGCCAGTAGTATAGAGACTAGCGCCGGTAGGGAGCAGTTCTTC. The V call is TRBV19, the J call TRBJ2-1; 8 bases line up with TRBD2. V gave up 0 bases and J gave up 10 bases; unmatched junction bases: 8. The CDR3 runs 15 residues. The germline gives CDR1 LNHDA, CDR2 SQIVND (reference sequence).

This clonotype was detected only a few times. This rearrangement joins TRBV6-4 to TRBJ2-7; TRBD2 aligns across 9 bases. The germline V gene encodes CDR1 MRHNA and CDR2 SNTAGT. The CDR3 loop spans 14 amino acids. V trimming: 8 bases; J trimming: 0 bases; junction bases outside the gene matches: 5. In nucleotides, the CDR3 is TGTGCCAGCCAGCGGGAGGCTGGCTCCTACGAGCAGTACTTC. Encoded protein: CASQREAGSYEQYF.

This chain joins TRBV19 and TRBJ1-1; 8 bases match TRBD1. J lost 0 bases, V lost 4 bases, and 10 bases had no gene match. The germline V gene encodes CDR1 LNHDA and CDR2 SQIVND (reference sequence). This CDR3 is 17 amino acids long. In nucleotides, the CDR3 is TGTGCCAGTAGTACGGGACAGGCTCCCTTAATGAACACTGAAGCTTTCTTT. Translating it yields CASSTGQAPLMNTEAFF.

This sequence joins TRBV20-1 and TRBJ2-2; 9 bases map to TRBD2. Unmatched junction bases numbered 6, after V lost 6 bases and J lost 4 bases. The germline V gene has CDR1 DFQATT and CDR2 SNEGSKA (reference sequence). The CDR3 sequence is 14 residues long. The CDR3 coding sequence is TGCAGTGCAGCGGGGGGCCTAAGCACCGGGGAGCTGTTTTTT. It encodes CSAAGGLSTGELFF.